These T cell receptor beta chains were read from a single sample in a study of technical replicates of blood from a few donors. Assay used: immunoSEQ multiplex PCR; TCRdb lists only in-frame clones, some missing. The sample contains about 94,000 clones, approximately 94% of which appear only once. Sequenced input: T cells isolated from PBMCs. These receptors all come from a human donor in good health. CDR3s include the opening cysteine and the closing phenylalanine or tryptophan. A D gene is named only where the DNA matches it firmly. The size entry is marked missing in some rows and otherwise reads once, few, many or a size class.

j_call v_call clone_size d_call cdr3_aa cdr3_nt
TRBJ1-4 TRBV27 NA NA CASSAGTTFTKLFF TGTGCCAGCAGTGCGGGGACGACCTTTACAAAACTGTTTTTT
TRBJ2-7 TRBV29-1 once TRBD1 CSARGTGDLYEQYF TGCAGCGCCCGCGGGACAGGAGATTTGTACGAGCAGTACTTC
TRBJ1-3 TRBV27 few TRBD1 CASSLSGQGIGNTIYF TGTGCCAGCAGTTTATCGGGACAGGGGATAGGAAACACCATATATTTT
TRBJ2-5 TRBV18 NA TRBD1 CASSPKDRGILQETQYF TGTGCCAGCTCACCAAAGGACAGGGGGATCCTTCAAGAGACCCAGTACTTC
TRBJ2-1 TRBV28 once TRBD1 CASSLWGQGSYNEQFF TGTGCCAGCAGTTTGTGGGGACAGGGGTCGTACAATGAGCAGTTCTTC
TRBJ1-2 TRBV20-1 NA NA CSAQGGGYTF TGCAGTGCCCAGGGAGGAGGCTACACCTTC
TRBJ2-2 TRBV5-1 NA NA CASSLRAGNTGELFF TGCGCCAGCAGCTTGCGCGCGGGGAACACCGGGGAGCTGTTTTTT
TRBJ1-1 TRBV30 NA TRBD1 CAWIVGQRRNTEAFF TGTGCCTGGATTGTGGGACAGCGCCGTAACACTGAAGCTTTCTTT
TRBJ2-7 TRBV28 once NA CASSKGLRGQYF TGTGCCAGCAGCAAAGGACTAAGGGGGCAGTACTTC
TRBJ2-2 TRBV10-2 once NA CASRQGNTGELFF TGCGCCAGCAGACAGGGGAACACCGGGGAGCTGTTTTTT
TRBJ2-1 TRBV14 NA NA CASSQEGAGTTIYNEQFF TGTGCCAGCAGCCAAGAGGGGGCCGGGACAACAATATACAATGAGCAGTTCTTC
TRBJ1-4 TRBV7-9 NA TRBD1 CASSFGQGNEKLFF TGTGCCAGCAGCTTTGGACAGGGAAATGAAAAACTGTTTTTT
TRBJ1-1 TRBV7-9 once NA CASSRTLRTEAFF TGTGCCAGCAGCCGGACTCTGAGGACTGAAGCTTTCTTT
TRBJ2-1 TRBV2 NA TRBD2 CASREVAGRDNEQFF TGTGCCAGCAGGGAGGTAGCGGGGAGGGACAATGAGCAGTTCTTC
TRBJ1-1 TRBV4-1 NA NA CASSQDGRNTEAFF TGCGCCAGCAGCCAAGATGGCCGGAACACTGAAGCTTTCTTT
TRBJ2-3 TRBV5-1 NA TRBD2 CASSLTDLAGGPHTDTQYF TGCGCCAGCAGCTTGACAGACCTAGCGGGGGGGCCGCACACAGATACGCAGTATTTT
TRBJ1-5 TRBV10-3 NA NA CAISGDTYSNQPQHF TGTGCCATCAGTGGTGACACTTATAGCAATCAGCCCCAGCATTTT
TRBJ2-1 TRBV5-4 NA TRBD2 CASSLGGGPYNEQFF TGTGCCAGCAGCTTGGGCGGGGGGCCTTACAATGAGCAGTTCTTC
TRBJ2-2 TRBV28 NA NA CASSLIPANTGELFF TGTGCCAGCAGTTTAATTCCAGCGAACACCGGGGAGCTGTTTTTT
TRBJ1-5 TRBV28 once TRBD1 CASSTGQGGNQPQHF TGTGCCAGCAGCACGGGACAGGGGGGCAATCAGCCCCAGCATTTT
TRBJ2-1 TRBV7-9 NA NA CASSTDSQYEQFF TGTGCCAGCAGCACCGATTCCCAGTACGAGCAGTTCTTC
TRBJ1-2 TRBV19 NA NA CASNRVENYGYTF TGTGCCAGTAACAGAGTGGAAAACTATGGCTACACCTTC
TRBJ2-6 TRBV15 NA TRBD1 CATSISRDRASGANVLTF TGTGCCACCAGCATTTCCCGGGACAGGGCTTCTGGGGCCAACGTCCTGACTTTC
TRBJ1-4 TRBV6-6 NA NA CASALGWSNEKLFF TGTGCCAGTGCTTTGGGTTGGAGCAATGAAAAACTGTTTTTT
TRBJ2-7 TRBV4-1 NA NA CASSQMGARDEQYF TGCGCCAGCAGCCAAATGGGGGCGCGGGACGAGCAGTACTTC
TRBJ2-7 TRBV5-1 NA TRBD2 CASSVGLLAGELTYEQYF TGCGCCAGCAGCGTCGGTTTGCTTGCGGGGGAATTAACCTACGAGCAGTACTTC
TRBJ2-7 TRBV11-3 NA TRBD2 CASSPGGNYEQYF TGTGCCAGCAGCCCCGGGGGGAACTACGAGCAGTACTTC
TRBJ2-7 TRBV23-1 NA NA CASTLGGASGESYEQYF TGCGCCAGCACCCTAGGGGGGGCCAGCGGGGAATCCTACGAGCAGTACTTC
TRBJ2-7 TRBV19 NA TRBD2 CAPRQREAPCLGEQYF TGTGCCCCACGGCAGCGGGAGGCTCCCTGTTTGGGCGAGCAGTACTTC